Described below is a single T cell receptor beta chain sequence and its context. Germline-derived CDR1 and CDR2 are MNHEY and SVGAGI. The CDR3 runs to 15 residues. The V and J ends lost 0 bases and 5 bases respectively, with 13 bases between them. This record belongs to a study of blood T cell repertoires in COVID-19. The wider study: Samples taken during acute and convalescent COVID-19 were collected in the United States, Italy and Spain. Sources were T cells, B-cell-depleted T cells, or PBMCs; the material itself was cDNA or gDNA.

Per the original methods: Reference gene primer amplification gave estimated nucleated cell counts. Repertoires were generated with immunoSEQ multiplex PCR, while TCRdb's copy carries only in-frame clones and drops some. The DNA was the basis for D and trimming; V, J and clone size are from that table. The sample contains about 60,000 clones, approximately 90% of which appear only once. The source is a man aged 55-75 years with acute or convalescent COVID-19. The J gene is TRBJ1-2, the V gene TRBV6-5, with D possibly being TRBD1 (6 bases). The sample consisted of peripheral blood. The CDR3 loop reads CASSYSAGEGYGYTF. The CDR3 DNA follows: TGTGCCAGCAGTTACTCGGCAGGGGAGGGGTATGGCTACACCTTC.